This T cell receptor beta chain comes out of a study of identical twins. Looked up from germline, CDR1 is SGHRS and CDR2 is YFSETQ. The V end lost 1 base, the J end lost 1 base, and 8 bases lay between the germline ends. The CDR3 spans 14 residues. Study-wide results and limits: Cord blood beta clonotypes that were abundant carried fewer insertions, and memory repertoires showed no such trend. For zero-insertion analyses, partial confounding could come from invariant MAIT and iNKT cells.

TCRdb re-derived calls from the 5' RACE reads in MiXCR, one entry per CDR3 protein. The profile shows about 200,000 distinct CDR3 sequences, over 9.5% of them singletons. This clonotype was found many times. Its specificity is not known. The sample was memory T cells sorted from blood. This chain joins TRBV5-1 and TRBJ1-1; D is uncertain. This TCR came from a man aged 50 to 60 in good health. CDR3 sequence reads: CASSLNTANTEAFF. The CDR3 region has the DNA TGCGCCAGCAGCTTGAACACAGCGAACACTGAAGCTTTCTTT.